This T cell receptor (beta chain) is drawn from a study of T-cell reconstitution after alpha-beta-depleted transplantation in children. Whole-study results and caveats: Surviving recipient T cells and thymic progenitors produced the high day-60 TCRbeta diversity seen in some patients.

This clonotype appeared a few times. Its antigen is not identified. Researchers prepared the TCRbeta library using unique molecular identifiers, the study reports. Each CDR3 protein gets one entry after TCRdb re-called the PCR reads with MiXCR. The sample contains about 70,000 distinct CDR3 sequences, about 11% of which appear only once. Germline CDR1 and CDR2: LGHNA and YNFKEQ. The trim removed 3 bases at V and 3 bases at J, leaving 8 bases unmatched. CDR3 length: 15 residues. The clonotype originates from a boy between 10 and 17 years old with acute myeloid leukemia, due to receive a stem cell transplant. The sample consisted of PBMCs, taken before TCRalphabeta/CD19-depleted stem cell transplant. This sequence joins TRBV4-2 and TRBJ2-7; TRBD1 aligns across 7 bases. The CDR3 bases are TGTGCCAGCAGCCATCTCCCGGCAGGGGGCTACGAGCAGTACTTC. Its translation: CASSHLPAGGYEQYF.